This T cell receptor (beta chain) was observed in a study of shared clonotypes between healthy human individuals. General observations from the study: Incompleteness in sorted-subset sequencing, despite large depth, was shown by rarefaction.

Replicate sorted-subset PCRs were loaded with 150 to 250 ng DNA, tens of thousands of T cell genomes. The method was immunoSEQ multiplex PCR; TCRdb's version includes in-frame clones alone and lacks a portion of them. The sample yields some 2,000,000 clones, 85% to 95% seen once. Positive CCR7 selection of CD45RO-negative cells yielded the naive CD8 cells, and terminally differentiated effector memory CD45RA+ cells were excluded. Caucasian adults residing in Nashville, Tennessee made up all the donors. V dropped 1 base and J dropped 0 bases, with 6 bases sitting between them. The CDR3 covers 15 residues. CDR1 and CDR2 from the germline V gene are LGHNA and YSLEER. On this clone: The antigen remains undetermined. The sample carries other DNA sequences with the same CDR3.

The clonotype was recovered from a man between 18 and 35 years old in good health. Source material: naive CD8+ T cells sorted from blood. The genes are TRBV4-3 and TRBJ2-2, with TRBD2 as a possible D gene (6 bases). CDR3 protein: CASSQGLANTGELFF. CDR3 in DNA: TGCGCCAGCAGCCAAGGACTAGCGAACACCGGGGAGCTGTTTTTT.